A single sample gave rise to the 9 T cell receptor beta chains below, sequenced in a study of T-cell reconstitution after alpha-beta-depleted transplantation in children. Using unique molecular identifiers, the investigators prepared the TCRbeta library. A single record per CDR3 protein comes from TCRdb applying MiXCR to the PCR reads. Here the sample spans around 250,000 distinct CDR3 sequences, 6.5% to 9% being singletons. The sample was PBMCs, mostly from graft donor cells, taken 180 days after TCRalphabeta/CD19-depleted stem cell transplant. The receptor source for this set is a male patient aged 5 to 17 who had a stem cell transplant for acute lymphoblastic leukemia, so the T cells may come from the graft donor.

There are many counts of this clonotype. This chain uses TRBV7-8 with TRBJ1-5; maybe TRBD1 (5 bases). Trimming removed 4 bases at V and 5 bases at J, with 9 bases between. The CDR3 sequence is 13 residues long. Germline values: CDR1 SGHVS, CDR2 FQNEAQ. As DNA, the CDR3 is TGTGCCAGCAGCTCAGGGACCGATCAGCCCCAGCATTTT. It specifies CASSSGTDQPQHF.

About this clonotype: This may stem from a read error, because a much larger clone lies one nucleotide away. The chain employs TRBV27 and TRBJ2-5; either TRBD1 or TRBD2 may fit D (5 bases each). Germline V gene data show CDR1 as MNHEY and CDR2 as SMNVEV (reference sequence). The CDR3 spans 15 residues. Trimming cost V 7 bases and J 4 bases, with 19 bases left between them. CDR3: CASILRGPGPETQYF. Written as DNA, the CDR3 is TGTGCCAGCATTTTGAGGGGACCGGGACCAGAGACCCAGTACTTC.

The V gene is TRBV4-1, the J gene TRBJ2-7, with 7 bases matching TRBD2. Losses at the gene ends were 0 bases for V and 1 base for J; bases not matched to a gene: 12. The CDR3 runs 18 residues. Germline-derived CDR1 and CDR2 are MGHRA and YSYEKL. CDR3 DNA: TGCGCCAGCAGCCAAGATCCCGGGGGACTATCTCTTTCCTACGAGCAGTACTTC. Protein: CASSQDPGGLSLSYEQYF.

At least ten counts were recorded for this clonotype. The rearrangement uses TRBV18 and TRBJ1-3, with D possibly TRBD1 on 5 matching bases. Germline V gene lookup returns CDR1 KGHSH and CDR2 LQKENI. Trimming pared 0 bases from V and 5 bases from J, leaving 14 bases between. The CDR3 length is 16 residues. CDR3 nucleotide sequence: TGTGCCAGCTCACCACCGGGGCAGCGATTCAGAAACACCATATATTTT. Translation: CASSPPGQRFRNTIYF.

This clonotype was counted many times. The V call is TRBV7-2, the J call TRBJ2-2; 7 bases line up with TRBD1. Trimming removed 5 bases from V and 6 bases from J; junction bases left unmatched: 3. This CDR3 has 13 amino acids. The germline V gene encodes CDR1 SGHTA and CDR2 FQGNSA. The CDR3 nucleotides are TGTGCCAGCAGCCCTGACAGGGCCGGGGAGCTGTTTTTT. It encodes CASSPDRAGELFF.

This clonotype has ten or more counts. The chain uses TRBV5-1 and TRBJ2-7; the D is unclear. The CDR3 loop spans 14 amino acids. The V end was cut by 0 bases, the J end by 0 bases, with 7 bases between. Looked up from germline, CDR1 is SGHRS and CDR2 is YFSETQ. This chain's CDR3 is CASSLDSFSYEQYF. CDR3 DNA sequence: TGCGCCAGCAGCTTGGACAGTTTCTCCTACGAGCAGTACTTC.

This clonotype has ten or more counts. The CDR3 loop reads CASSLGDLQETQYF. CDR3 DNA: TGCGCCAGCAGCTTGGGGGACTTACAAGAGACCCAGTACTTC. The rearrangement links TRBV5-1 to TRBJ2-5; weak D call: TRBD2 (6 bases). The CDR3 is made up of 14 amino acids. V was cut by 0 bases and J by 2 bases, with 8 bases left in between. Germline V gene data show CDR1 as SGHRS and CDR2 as YFSETQ.

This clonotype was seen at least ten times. The CDR3 bases are TGTGCCAGCAGCTTCCAACGGGGATCTGGAAACACCATATATTTT. Encoded protein: CASSFQRGSGNTIYF. The V gene is TRBV7-2, the J gene TRBJ1-3; D is unresolved. Per germline, CDR1 SGHTA and CDR2 FQGNSA. This CDR3 is 15 amino acids long. V lost 3 bases and J 1 base, leaving 10 bases between the germline ends. The full variable domain, completed using reference TRBV7-2 and TRBJ1-3, is GAGVSQSPSNKVTEKGKDVELRCDPISGHTALYWYRQSLGQGLEFLIYFQGNSAPDKSGLPSDRFSAERTGGSVSTLTIQRTQQEDSAVYLCASSFQRGSGNTIYFGEGSWLTVV.

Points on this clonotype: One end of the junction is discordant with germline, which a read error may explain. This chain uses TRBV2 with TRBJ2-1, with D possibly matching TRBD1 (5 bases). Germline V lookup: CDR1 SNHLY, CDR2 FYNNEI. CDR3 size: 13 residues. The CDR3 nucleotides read TGTGCCCGCAGAGCCGACAGTTACAATGAGCAGTTCTTC. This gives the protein CARRADSYNEQFF.